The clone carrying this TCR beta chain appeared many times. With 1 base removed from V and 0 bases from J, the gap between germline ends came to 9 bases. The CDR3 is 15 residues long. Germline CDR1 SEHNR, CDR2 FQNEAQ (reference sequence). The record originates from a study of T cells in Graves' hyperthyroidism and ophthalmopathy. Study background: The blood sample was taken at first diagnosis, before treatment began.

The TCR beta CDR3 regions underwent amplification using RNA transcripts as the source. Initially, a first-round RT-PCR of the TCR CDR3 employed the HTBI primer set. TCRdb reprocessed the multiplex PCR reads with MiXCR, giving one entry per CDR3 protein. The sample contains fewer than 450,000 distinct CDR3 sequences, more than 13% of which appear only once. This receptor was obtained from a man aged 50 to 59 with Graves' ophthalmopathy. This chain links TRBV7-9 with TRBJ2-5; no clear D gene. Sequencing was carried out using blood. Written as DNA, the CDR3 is TGTGCCAGCAGCTTAGGGGATCGAGACCAAGAGACCCAGTACTTC. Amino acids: CASSLGDRDQETQYF. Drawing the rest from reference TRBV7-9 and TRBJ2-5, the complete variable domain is DTGVSQNPRHKITKRGQNVTFRCDPISEHNRLYWYRQTLGQGPEFLTYFQNEAQLEKSRLLSDRFSAERPKGSFSTLEIQRTEQGDSAMYLCASSLGDRDQETQYFGPGTRLLVL.